The rows below give T cell receptor beta chains drawn from one sample of a study of blood T cells in healthy people across ages. TCRdb fed the 5' RACE reads into MiXCR, producing one record per CDR3 protein. Here the sample spans roughly 800,000 distinct CDR3 sequences, 55% to 75% being singletons. The material sequenced was blood. The receptors originated from a man aged 25 to 40 in good health. The CDR3 runs from the conserved cysteine through the conserved F or W. D genes are given only for firm matches. The size of a clone is reported for some rows only, either as once, few or many, or as a class for expanded clones.

>TRBJ2-7|once|TRBV11-2|TRBD1
CASSFSGQEPYEQYF
TGTGCCAGCAGTTTTTCGGGACAGGAACCCTACGAGCAGTACTTC
>TRBJ2-1|-|TRBV7-9|-
CASSLGGGFNEQFF
TGTGCCAGCAGCCTAGGCGGTGGGTTCAATGAGCAGTTCTTC
>TRBJ2-5|-|TRBV10-3|TRBD1
CAISSADRGHEQDF
TGTGCCATCAGTAGCGCCGACAGGGGACACGAGCAGGACTTC
>TRBJ2-1|-|TRBV27|-
CASKVGANEQFF
TGTGCCAGCAAGGTGGGGGCTAATGAGCAGTTCTTC
>TRBJ2-5|few|TRBV12-3/TRBV12-4|-
CASSLGAALYQETQYF
TGTGCCAGCAGTTTAGGGGCGGCCCTGTACCAAGAGACCCAGTACTTC
>TRBJ1-2|-|TRBV29-1|-
CSVEDRGARYGYTF
TGCAGCGTTGAGGATCGGGGGGCCCGCTATGGCTACACCTTC
>TRBJ2-7|-|TRBV7-9|-
CASSLVRTAYNEQYF
TGTGCCAGCAGCTTAGTCAGGACAGCCTACAATGAGCAGTACTTC
>TRBJ2-7|-|TRBV15|-
CATSIERQLPTQYF
TGTGCCACCAGCATAGAACGACAGTTGCCGACCCAGTACTTT
>TRBJ2-1|-|TRBV12-3/TRBV12-4|-
CASSLLEGLRSNEQFF
TGTGCCAGCAGTCTTCTAGAAGGCCTCCGGAGCAATGAGCAGTTCTTC
>TRBJ1-2|-|TRBV4-2|-
CASSQGGRDRGGYGYTF
TGTGCCAGCAGCCAAGGAGGCCGGGATAGGGGAGGCTATGGCTACACCTTC
>TRBJ2-1|-|TRBV7-3|-
CASSSSGLQNEQFF
TGTGCCAGCAGCTCCTCCGGGCTGCAGAATGAGCAGTTCTTC
>TRBJ2-1|-|TRBV30|TRBD2
CAWSDLKAGGLLLHNEQFF
TGTGCCTGGAGCGACCTCAAAGCGGGGGGACTATTACTACACAATGAGCAGTTCTTC
>TRBJ2-7|-|TRBV7-2|TRBD1
CASSFAGQGTYEQYF
TGTGCCAGCAGCTTCGCGGGACAGGGTACCTACGAGCAGTACTTC
>TRBJ2-1|many|TRBV11-2|-
CASSLLESNSYNEQFF
TGTGCCAGCAGCTTATTGGAGTCTAACTCCTACAATGAGCAGTTCTTC
>TRBJ2-5|-|TRBV7-3|-
CASSSGPSECGKETQYF
TGTGCCAGCAGCTCGGGACCTAGCGAGTGCGGGAAGGAGACCCAGTACTTC
>TRBJ1-6|many|TRBV7-2|-
CASSLMGRDNSPLHF
TGTGCCAGCAGCTTAATGGGCAGGGACAATTCACCCCTCCACTTT
>TRBJ2-3|-|TRBV20-1|TRBD1
CSAPKGQGLTDTQYF
TGCAGTGCCCCTAAGGGACAGGGGTTGACAGATACGCAGTATTTT
>TRBJ2-5|-|TRBV3-1|-
CASSQLKETQYF
TGTGCCAGCAGCCAATTGAAAGAGACCCAGTACTTC
>TRBJ1-1|-|TRBV18|-
CASAPGTRTEAFF
TGTGCCAGCGCACCCGGGACCCGCACTGAAGCTTTCTTT
>TRBJ2-1|once|TRBV13|TRBD2
CASSSSWTSGYNEQFF
TGTGCCAGCAGCTCCAGTTGGACTAGCGGGTACAATGAGCAGTTCTTC
>TRBJ2-3|-|TRBV27|TRBD2
CASRSSGGAADTQYF
TGTGCCAGCAGATCTAGCGGGGGGGCCGCAGATACGCAGTATTTT
>TRBJ2-7|-|TRBV4-3|TRBD2
CASSQEGVGERGKIYEQYF
TGCGCCAGCAGCCAAGAAGGTGTTGGTGAGCGGGGGAAGATATACGAGCAGTACTTC
>TRBJ2-7|-|TRBV13|TRBD2
CASSSLGLAGTNTPYEQYF
TGTGCCAGCAGCTCCTTGGGACTAGCGGGGACCAATACCCCCTACGAGCAGTACTTC
>TRBJ2-3|-|TRBV7-6|-
CASSSITPIAGTDTQYF
TGTGCCAGCAGCTCCATAACCCCTATAGCGGGCACAGATACGCAGTATTTT
>TRBJ2-5|-|TRBV28|TRBD2
CASSLSSGSETQYF
TGTGCCAGCAGTTTATCCAGCGGGAGTGAGACCCAGTACTTC
>TRBJ2-4|many|TRBV7-2|-
CASSSKPPDGRHIQYF
TGTGCCAGCAGCTCGAAGCCCCCGGACGGACGGCACATTCAGTACTTC
>TRBJ1-5|-|TRBV20-1|-
CSASLSNQPQHF
TGCAGTGCCTCATTAAGTAATCAGCCCCAGCATTTT
>TRBJ2-1|few|TRBV11-1|TRBD2
CASSSWTSGLDEQFF
TGTGCCAGCAGCTCCTGGACTAGTGGCCTCGATGAGCAGTTCTTC
>TRBJ2-5|few|TRBV28|-
CASSTGAAGTLQETQYF
TGTGCCAGCAGTACGGGAGCGGCAGGGACGCTCCAAGAGACCCAGTACTTC
>TRBJ2-1|-|TRBV6-5|TRBD1
CASSRGRVEQFF
TGTGCCAGCAGCAGGGGGCGCGTTGAGCAGTTCTTC
>TRBJ2-6|-|TRBV20-1|-
CSARLAGANVLTF
TGCAGTGCTAGATTGGCTGGGGCCAACGTCCTGACTTTC
>TRBJ2-1|once|TRBV20-1|-
CSTRVAGQGLSHEQFF
TGCAGTACTAGAGTTGCGGGTCAGGGACTTTCGCATGAGCAGTTCTTC
>TRBJ2-5|-|TRBV12-3/TRBV12-4|-
CASRGFEETQYF
TGTGCCAGCAGGGGGTTCGAAGAGACCCAGTACTTC
>TRBJ2-5|-|TRBV6-2/TRBV6-3|TRBD2
CASSRLAGGMETQYF
TGTGCCAGCAGTCGACTAGCGGGAGGGATGGAGACCCAGTACTTC
>TRBJ1-1|-|TRBV27|-
CASSNGERAEAFF
TGTGCCAGCAGTAACGGGGAGAGGGCGGAAGCTTTCTTT